This T cell receptor beta chain was retrieved from a study of cytomegalovirus exposure and HLA in healthy donors. General observations from the study: The likely explanation for a cluster of highly shared sequence variants was sequencing artifact. There were a few CMV-associated chains whose specificity for CMV antigens was confirmed in vitro. V segments that were indistinguishable, TRBV6-2 and TRBV6-3 among them, were omitted from analysis. The study flagged roughly 160 TCR beta chains as cytomegalovirus-associated.

Remarks on this clone: Its antigen is undetermined.

Primers included in the PCR were 60 Vbeta and 13 Jbeta primers. The data were produced by immunoSEQ multiplex PCR, yet TCRdb's version contains in-frame clones alone and is incomplete. This sample carries tens of thousands of clones, over 40% of them seen once, and the ten largest clones take 6.2%. Germline loops: CDR1 MGHRA, CDR2 YSYEKL. The CDR3 extends over 15 amino acids. Trimming cost V 4 bases and J 10 bases; bases outside gene matches: 11. The rearrangement uses TRBV4-1 and TRBJ2-3, with 10 bases fitting TRBD1. Sample: PBMCs. The receptor was isolated from a middle-aged woman in good health and CMV-seropositive. The CDR3 DNA reads as TGCGCCAGCAGCCCAGGAGGGACAGGGGATGTTGCGCAGTATTTT. This encodes CASSPGGTGDVAQYF.